The T cell receptor beta chain described here comes from a study of Ad26.COV2.S vaccination and SARS-CoV-2 variants. The CDR3 loop spans 14 amino acids. The trim removed 4 bases at V and 5 bases at J, leaving 2 bases unmatched. The germline V gene has CDR1 MDHEN and CDR2 SYDVKM. Libraries were prepared by immunoSEQ multiplex PCR; TCRdb keeps only in-frame clonotypes and omits some of them. The table shows around 350,000 clones, with around 84% occurring only once. Study-level findings and limits: Substantial breadth was reported for post-vaccination spike-specific CD8+ and CD4+ T cells. Spike-specific TCR breadth in vaccine recipients exceeded that seen in placebo recipients.

Specified treatment: 19 received Ad26.COV2.S at low or high dose, single or two shots; about 5 received placebo; per-sample allocation not given. Sampling was performed 63 days after the first vaccine or placebo injection. Boston provided a donor who was an adult aged 18-55 years. This clone has just one count. What it binds is unknown. The chain uses TRBV28 and TRBJ1-5; 10 bases are shared with TRBD1. The sample in question was peripheral blood, obtained in a trial of Ad26.COV2.S vaccine versus placebo. The origin of this receptor is a person aged 18-65 years who received the Ad26.COV2.S COVID-19 vaccine or a placebo. The CDR3 is CASSSGQGYQPQHF. The CDR3 nucleotides read TGTGCCAGCAGTTCGGGACAGGGGTATCAGCCCCAGCATTTT.